This TCR beta chain was documented in a study of cytomegalovirus exposure and HLA in healthy donors (dated by TCRdb to 2016 to 2017). For the wider study: An earlier analysis of approximately 640 of the donors reported 250 to 350 Gb of sequence data and 117 million unique TCR beta sequences from 150 million to 200 million T cells. An early release covering roughly 640 HLA-typed donors comprised about 300 gigabases of sequencing data and tens of millions of unique TCR sequences. The genetic ancestry cluster associated with self-reported Caucasian donors included 81% of the 398 genotyped donors. The study aimed to test whether cataloging public T cell receptors could reveal signatures of past pathogen exposure. The study used immunosequencing to profile the T cell repertoires of approximately 630 subjects and linked those repertoires to cytomegalovirus serostatus. A separate validation cohort of about 110 different subjects was used in addition to the approximately 610-subject first cohort. The study combined high-throughput TCR immunosequencing, statistical association of individual TCRs with disease status, and machine learning to predict cytomegalovirus infection status. In a later analysis, previously published TCR beta repertoires from about 640 donors were re-analyzed and high-resolution HLA genotyping was added so that TCR occurrence patterns could be studied. In the later analysis, no new phenotypic data were used to find candidate immune exposures; instead, reliance was placed on TCR beta sequences and their occurrence across donors. An earlier analysis of approximately 640 of the donors applied high-throughput TCR beta sequencing to assess whether each TCR beta V gene segment acted as functional or pseudogenic. Donor age, sex, ethnicity and CMV serostatus were compiled together with the repertoire data. Genome-wide SNP genotypes for about 55% of the 666 donors were used in a later genetic analysis, which treated that subset as a discovery cohort. Every repertoire in the discovery cohort had been generated on one and the same sequencing platform. HLA typing covered class I and class II loci at four-digit resolution. The number of donors typed differed by locus, with about 629-630 for A, B, C, DRB1 and DQB1, around 500 for DQA1, 600 to 610 for DPA1, and roughly 450 for DPB1. Because of strong linkage in the cohort, 4 to 6 DR-DQ haplotypes were treated as single units for association and clustering. Among around 400 genotyped donors of the cohort, an average of roughly 230,000 unique TCR beta nucleotide sequences was sequenced per donor, of which 15% to 20% were non-productive. Summary of the overall study and its limitations: In a later analysis, HLA-associated TCR beta chains were found to be more clonally expanded and to have lower generation probabilities than equally common non-associated chains. A cluster of highly shared sequence variants was judged likely to be a technical artifact of the sequencing pipeline. Some IMGT-functional V segments, including TRBV6-2 and TRBV6-3, could not be distinguished by the 87-base-pair reads and were therefore excluded. Roughly uniform sequencing depth across donors was assumed in presence/absence analyses, although this assumption may not hold. Because counts were too low, around 17 rarely observed V segments, including chromosome 9 orphons, were left out of the earlier analysis of 587 of the donors. Broadly in line with IMGT annotations, most TCR beta V segments showed up in productive rearrangements about 90% or about 30% of the time in an earlier analysis of 587 of the donors. In a later genetic analysis, a missense DCLRE1C variant was associated with V-gene and J-gene trimming of TCR beta chains, and the association was replicated in an independent cohort. Across donors, most TCR sequences were observed very rarely, whereas some public TCRs were present in many individuals. According to the authors, the approach could potentially be generalized to other disease states and immunological phenotypes. Only TCR beta chains were sequenced in this cohort, and the absence of alpha or paired-chain data limited detectable features. A total of some 180 TCR beta chains were listed by the study as associated with cytomegalovirus. A few of the identified cytomegalovirus-associated TCR beta chains were confirmed in vitro to be specific for cytomegalovirus antigens. According to a later analysis, parvovirus B19, influenza, CMV and Epstein-Barr virus appeared linked to several top co-occurrence clusters. For the cohort, immune exposure information was limited to CMV serostatus. A later analysis found that most CMV-associated TCR beta chains appeared HLA-restricted, with HLA associations seemingly driven largely by CMV exposure. A further reported finding was that TCR beta sequences accurately predicted the HLA-A and HLA-B alleles for most subjects in the first cohort. Assigning TCR associations to individual alleles was difficult when HLA alleles, especially DR and DQ, strongly co-occurred. The classifier was reported to diagnose cytomegalovirus status with high specificity and sensitivity in both the original and validation cohorts. At a false discovery rate of 0.05, a later analysis linked approximately 18,000 TCR beta sequences to specific HLA alleles. Compared with the roughly 700-donor mean, donors in an Asian-associated ancestry cluster had fewer N-insertions in productive TCRs, according to a later genetic analysis. Because HLA typing was unavailable for some donors at each locus, only the typed subset was used in association tests. A later analysis found that TCR association rates varied across HLA loci, with DRB1 alleles showing the most associated TCRs and HLA-C alleles the fewest. Linkage disequilibrium might explain the correlated functional status among segregating V segments, but an unknown experimental factor could not be ruled out.

The cohort was made up of 650 to 700 healthy bone marrow donors. All cohort members were sampled while nominally healthy, although unrecorded immune exposures were likely present. The donor tested CMV seropositive, placing the donor among the 310 or so seropositive members of the cohort. Each donor provided a peripheral blood sample, and peripheral blood mononuclear cells were used for TCR beta sequencing. Genomic DNA was extracted from the blood cell samples with the Qiagen DNeasy Blood Extraction Kit. The CDR3 runs 15 amino acids, cysteine and phenylalanine included. CDR3 DNA only is kept here, 45 bases in frame from base 1. CDR1 and CDR2 were assigned from the germline V gene (reference sequence) as GTSNPN and SVGIG. V is reduced by 5 bases and J by 4 bases, leaving a spacing of 20 bases between them. For this clone: The clone's antigen remains unknown. Base quality data are lacking; no much larger clone is found one base away.

Library generation was performed with the immunoSEQ multiplex PCR assay. For the multiplex PCR, a mixture combining 60 forward primers for TCR Vbeta segments and 13 reverse primers for TCR Jbeta segments was used. Amplification of the CDR3 region of rearranged TCR beta genes was performed with a multiplex PCR assay on genomic DNA. The amplified TCR beta libraries were sequenced on the Illumina HiSeq System as 87-base-pair reads. In the paper's pipeline: Across the 700 or so repertoires, a later analysis counted about 81 million unique TCR beta chains, around 11 million of which were shared by at least two donors. To remove PCR and sequencing errors, raw reads were error-corrected and collapsed into unique sequences using a nearest-neighbor algorithm that merged closely related sequences. CDR3 sequences were aligned to IMGT reference sequences to assign V, D and J gene segments. For a sequence to be retained, a match of at least six nucleotides to both a V gene segment and a J gene segment was required. A rearrangement was called productive if the CDR3 had no stop codons and remained in frame with V and J, and every other rearrangement was called non-productive. CDR3 was defined by IMGT convention, running from the second conserved V-encoded cysteine to the conserved J-encoded phenylalanine. In an earlier analysis of around 570 of the donors, sequences lacking an unambiguous match to a single V gene segment were excluded. An earlier analysis of 587 of the donors classified V segments as functional when productive rearrangements were above 56.7% and as segregating when the standard deviation between donors was above 5%. A statistical classification framework was built for diagnosing cytomegalovirus status from the catalog of TCR beta chain sequences. In a later analysis, V and J genes were assigned by comparing TCR nucleotide sequences against IMGT/GENE-DB human TR gene sequences. The TCRdist pipeline was used in a later analysis to assign CDR3 sequences and most-parsimonious VDJ recombination scenarios. A later analysis defined each TCR beta chain by its CDR3 amino acid sequence plus V-gene family, and excluded reads lacking a unique V-gene family. As a way to deal with suspected cross-contamination and a sequencing artifact, a later analysis dropped hundreds of nucleotide sequences that were highly shared and had low generation probability. In a later analysis, a clonal expansion index was calculated for each public chain from normalized within-repertoire ranks of inferred template counts. A later analysis computed generation probabilities with a VDJ recombination model fitted to out-of-frame rearrangements, and checked the results against IGoR. In a later analysis, TCR-TCR, TCR-HLA and TCR-CMV co-occurrence was scored with hypergeometric tests, and a repertoire-size bias correction was applied to TCR pairs. A later analysis estimated false discovery rates by permuting HLA or CMV assignments 20 times. In a later analysis, co-occurring TCRs were grouped using DBSCAN, with TCRdist sequence similarity added in when clustering inside HLA-allele-positive subsets. Co-occurrence clustering excluded repertoires with fewer than 30,000 or more than 120,000 public chains, plus five with anomalous nucleotide sharing. In TCRdb, the immuneACCESS table is reduced to in-frame sequences with V and J assigned. These tables do not hold every clone; where another copy was compared, an unresolved V gene accounts for under half, and the others remain unexplained. The V and J calls and the clone size are those of that table, but D and trimming were determined from the DNA. The sample profile shows under 300,000 clones; around four fifths of them were found once. The ten most abundant clones make up 1.5% to 2.5% of the sample.

This TCR came from a woman between 40 and 55 years old in good health and CMV-seropositive. Recombination linked TRBV30 to TRBJ1-1, and possibly TRBD1, on 5 matching bases. The sample was PBMCs. The bases read TGTGCCTGGGACGGGGGAAAGGGTGCTGGCACTGAAGCTTTCTTT. It codes for CAWDGGKGAGTEAFF.